The T cell receptor beta chain under discussion was sequenced for a study of T cell clones after liver transplantation. At the level of the study: Apart from a few HCV-positive recipients, transplants were for non-autoimmune, non-viral reasons. General observations from the study: Small, mixed patient groups and varying post-transplant times limit these conclusions.

Unstimulated PBMCs were sorted into CD3+CD4+ and CD3+CD8+ populations. Assay: immunoSEQ multiplex PCR; the TCRdb copy retains only in-frame clones and omits some. The sample records 99,000 or so clones, 82% being singletons. CDR1 and CDR2 from the germline V gene are MNHEY and SVGAGI. The CDR3 has 14 residues. Losses at the gene ends were 4 bases for V and 6 bases for J; bases not matched to a gene: 6. In regard to this clone: Its antigen is still unknown.

The source is a human donor who received a liver transplant. The chain employs TRBV6-5 and TRBJ1-5; 7 bases align to TRBD1. The starting material was CD4+ T cells from blood, obtained before liver transplant. The CDR3 coding sequence is TGTGCCAGCAGTTTAACAGGGGCAGCTCAGCCCCAGCATTTT. Translated: CASSLTGAAQPQHF.